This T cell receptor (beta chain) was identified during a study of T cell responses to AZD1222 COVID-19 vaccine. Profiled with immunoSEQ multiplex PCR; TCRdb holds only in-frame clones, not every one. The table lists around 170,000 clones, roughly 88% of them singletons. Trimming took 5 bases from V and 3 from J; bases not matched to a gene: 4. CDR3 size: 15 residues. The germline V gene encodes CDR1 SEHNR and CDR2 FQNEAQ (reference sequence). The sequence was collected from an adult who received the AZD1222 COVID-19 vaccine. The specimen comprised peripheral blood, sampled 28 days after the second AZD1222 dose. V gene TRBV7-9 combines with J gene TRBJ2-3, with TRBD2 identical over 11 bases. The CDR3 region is CASSVTSGVTDTQYF. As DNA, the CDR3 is TGTGCCAGCAGCGTGACTAGCGGGGTGACAGATACGCAGTATTTT.